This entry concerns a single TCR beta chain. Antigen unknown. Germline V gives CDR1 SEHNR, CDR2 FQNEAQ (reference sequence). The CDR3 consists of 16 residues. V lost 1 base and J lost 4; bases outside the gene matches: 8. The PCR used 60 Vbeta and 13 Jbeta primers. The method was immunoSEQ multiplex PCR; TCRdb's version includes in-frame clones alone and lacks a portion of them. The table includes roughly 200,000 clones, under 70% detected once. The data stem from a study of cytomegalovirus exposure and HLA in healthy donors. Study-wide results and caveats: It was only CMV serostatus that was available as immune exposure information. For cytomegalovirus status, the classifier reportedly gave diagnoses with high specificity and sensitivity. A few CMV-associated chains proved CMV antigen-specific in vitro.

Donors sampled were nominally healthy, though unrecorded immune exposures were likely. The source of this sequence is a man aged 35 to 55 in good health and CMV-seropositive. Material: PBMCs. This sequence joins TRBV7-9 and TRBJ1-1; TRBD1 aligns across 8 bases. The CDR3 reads CASSLGDRGRGTEAFF. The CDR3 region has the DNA TGTGCCAGCAGCTTAGGAGACAGGGGACGGGGCACTGAAGCTTTCTTT.